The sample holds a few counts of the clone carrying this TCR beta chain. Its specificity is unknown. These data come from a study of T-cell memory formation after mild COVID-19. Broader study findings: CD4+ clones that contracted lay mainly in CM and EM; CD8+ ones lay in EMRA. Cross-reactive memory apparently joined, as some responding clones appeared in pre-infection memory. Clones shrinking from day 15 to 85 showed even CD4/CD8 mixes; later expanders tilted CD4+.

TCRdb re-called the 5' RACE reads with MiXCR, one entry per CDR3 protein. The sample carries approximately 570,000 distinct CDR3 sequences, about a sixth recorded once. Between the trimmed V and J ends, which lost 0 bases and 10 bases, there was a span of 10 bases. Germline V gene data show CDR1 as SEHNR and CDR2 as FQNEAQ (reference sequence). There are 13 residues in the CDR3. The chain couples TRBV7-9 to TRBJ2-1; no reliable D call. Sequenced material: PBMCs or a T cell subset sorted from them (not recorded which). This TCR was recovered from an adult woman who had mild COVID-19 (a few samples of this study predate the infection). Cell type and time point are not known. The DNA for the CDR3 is TGTGCCAGCAGCTTAGCGGGAACGCGGGAGCAGTTCTTC. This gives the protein CASSLAGTREQFF.